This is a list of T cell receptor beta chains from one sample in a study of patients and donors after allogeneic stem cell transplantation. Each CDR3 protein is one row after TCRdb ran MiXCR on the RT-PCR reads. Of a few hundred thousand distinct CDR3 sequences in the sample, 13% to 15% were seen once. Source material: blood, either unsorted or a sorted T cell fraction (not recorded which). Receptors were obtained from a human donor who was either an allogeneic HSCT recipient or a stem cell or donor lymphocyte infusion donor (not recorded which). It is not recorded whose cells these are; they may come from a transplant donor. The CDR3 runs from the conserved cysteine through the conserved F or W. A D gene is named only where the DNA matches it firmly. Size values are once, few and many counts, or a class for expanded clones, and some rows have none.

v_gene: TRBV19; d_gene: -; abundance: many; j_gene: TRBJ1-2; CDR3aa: CASSMDNQANYGYTF; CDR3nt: TGTGCCAGTAGTATGGACAACCAGGCTAACTATGGCTACACCTTC
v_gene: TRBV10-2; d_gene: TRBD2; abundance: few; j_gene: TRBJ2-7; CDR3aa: CASRGGLAGAGEQYF; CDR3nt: TGCGCCAGCAGGGGCGGACTAGCGGGAGCTGGCGAGCAGTACTTC
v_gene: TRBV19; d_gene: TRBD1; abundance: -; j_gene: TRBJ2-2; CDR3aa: CASSTTGGTGELFF; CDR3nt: TGTGCCAGTAGCACGACAGGGGGCACCGGGGAGCTGTTTTTT
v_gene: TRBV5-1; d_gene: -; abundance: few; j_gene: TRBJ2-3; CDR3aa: CASSSGLQSTDTQYF; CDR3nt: TGCGCCAGCAGCTCAGGCCTACAATCGACAGATACGCAGTATTTT
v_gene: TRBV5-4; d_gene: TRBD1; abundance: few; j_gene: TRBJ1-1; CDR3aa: CASRLQGEGTEAFF; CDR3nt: TGTGCCAGCAGGTTGCAGGGGGAGGGCACTGAAGCTTTTTTT
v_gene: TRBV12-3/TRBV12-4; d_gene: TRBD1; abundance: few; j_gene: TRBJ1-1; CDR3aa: CASSLRGTGRGTEAFF; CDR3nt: TGTGCCAGCAGTTTAAGGGGGACAGGGAGGGGCACTGAAGCTTTCTTT
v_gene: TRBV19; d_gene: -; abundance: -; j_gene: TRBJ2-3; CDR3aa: CASTGPYTDTQYF; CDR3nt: TGTGCCAGTACCGGACCTTACACAGATACGCAGTATTTT
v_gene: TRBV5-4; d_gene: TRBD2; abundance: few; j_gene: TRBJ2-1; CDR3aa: CASSLGAGGRSSYNEQFF; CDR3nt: TGTGCCAGCAGCTTAGGAGCGGGGGGTCGGAGCTCCTACAATGAGCAGTTCTTC
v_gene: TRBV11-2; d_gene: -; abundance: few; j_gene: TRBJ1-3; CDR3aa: CASSLDALTADSGNTIYF; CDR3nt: TGTGCCAGCAGCTTAGATGCCCTGACAGCCGACTCTGGAAACACCATATATTTT
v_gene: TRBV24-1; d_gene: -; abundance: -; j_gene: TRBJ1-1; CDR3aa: CATSQGAMNTEAFF; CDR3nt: TGTGCCACCAGTCAAGGGGCAATGAACACTGAAGCTTTCTTT
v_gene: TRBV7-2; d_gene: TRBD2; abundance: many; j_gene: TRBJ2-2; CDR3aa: CASSFTSGVNTGELFF; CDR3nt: TGTGCCAGCAGCTTCACTAGCGGGGTAAACACCGGGGAGCTGTTTTTT
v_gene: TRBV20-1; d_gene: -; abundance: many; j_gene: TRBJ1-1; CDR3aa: CRGLGASNTEAFF; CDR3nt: TGCAGGGGGCTAGGGGCATCGAACACTGAAGCTTTCTTT
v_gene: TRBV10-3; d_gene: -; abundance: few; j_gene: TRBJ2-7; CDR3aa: CAISDDLSPEQYF; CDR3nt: TGTGCCATCAGTGATGACCTTAGCCCCGAGCAGTACTTC
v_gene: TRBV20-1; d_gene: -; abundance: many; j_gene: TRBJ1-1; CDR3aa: CSALTQGENTEAFF; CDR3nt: TGCAGTGCTCTCACCCAGGGAGAGAACACTGAAGCTTTCTTT
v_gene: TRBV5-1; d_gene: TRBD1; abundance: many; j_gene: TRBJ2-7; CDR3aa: CASSPDRVYEQYF; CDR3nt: TGCGCCAGCAGCCCGGACAGGGTCTACGAGCAGTACTTC
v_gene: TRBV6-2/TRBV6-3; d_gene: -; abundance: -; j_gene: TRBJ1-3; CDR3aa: CASSYHPSSGNTIYF; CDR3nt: TGTGCCAGCAGTTACCATCCGAGCTCTGGAAACACCATATATTTT
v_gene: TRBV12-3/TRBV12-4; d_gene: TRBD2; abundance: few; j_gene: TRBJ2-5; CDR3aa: CASSHIGLARETQYF; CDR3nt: TGTGCCAGCAGTCACATAGGACTAGCCCGGGAGACCCAGTACTTC
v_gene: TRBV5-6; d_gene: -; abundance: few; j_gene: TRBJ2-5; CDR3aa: CASSAPRRGLQETQYF; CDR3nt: TGTGCCAGCAGCGCCCCCCGTCGGGGGCTACAAGAGACCCAGTACTTC
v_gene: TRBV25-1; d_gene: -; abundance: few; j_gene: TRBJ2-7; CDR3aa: CASSAWGGQEYF; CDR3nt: TGTGCCAGCAGTGCCTGGGGGGGACAGGAGTACTTC
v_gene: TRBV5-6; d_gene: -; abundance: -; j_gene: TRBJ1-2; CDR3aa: CASSLGGRGIYGYTF; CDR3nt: TGTGCCAGCAGCTTGGGCGGCAGGGGTATCTATGGCTACACCTTC
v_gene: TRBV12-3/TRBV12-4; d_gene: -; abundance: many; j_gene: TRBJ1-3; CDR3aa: CASSFQGTGNTIYF; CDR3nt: TGTGCCAGCAGTTTCCAGGGTACTGGAAACACCATATATTTT
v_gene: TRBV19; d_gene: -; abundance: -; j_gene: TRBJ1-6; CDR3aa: CASSPSTGSPLHF; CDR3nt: TGTGCCAGTAGTCCCTCGACAGGTTCACCCCTCCACTTT
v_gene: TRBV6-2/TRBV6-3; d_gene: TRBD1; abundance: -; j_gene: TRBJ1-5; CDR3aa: CASRLDRTSNQPQHF; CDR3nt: TGTGCCAGCAGGCTGGACAGGACTAGCAATCAGCCCCAGCATTTT
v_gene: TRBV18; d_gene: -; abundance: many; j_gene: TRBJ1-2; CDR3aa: CASSPARNGYGYTF; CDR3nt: TGTGCCAGCTCACCGGCCCGGAACGGCTATGGCTACACCTTC
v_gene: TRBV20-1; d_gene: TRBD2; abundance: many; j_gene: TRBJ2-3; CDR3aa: CSATRGGRGGISDTQYF; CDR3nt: TGCAGTGCCACCCGGGGAGGGCGAGGCGGTATCTCAGATACGCAGTATTTT
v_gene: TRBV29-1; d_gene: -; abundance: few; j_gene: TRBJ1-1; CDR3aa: CSHKPGQNTEAFF; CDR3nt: TGCAGCCACAAACCGGGACAGAACACTGAAGCTTTCTTT
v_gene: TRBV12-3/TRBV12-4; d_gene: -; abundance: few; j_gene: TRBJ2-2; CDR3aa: CATGLYTGELFF; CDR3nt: TGTGCCACCGGGTTGTACACCGGGGAGCTGTTTTTT
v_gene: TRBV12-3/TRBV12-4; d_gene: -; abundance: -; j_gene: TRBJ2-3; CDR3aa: CASSLNGLSTDTQYF; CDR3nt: TGTGCCAGCAGTTTAAATGGGCTTAGCACAGATACGCAGTATTTT
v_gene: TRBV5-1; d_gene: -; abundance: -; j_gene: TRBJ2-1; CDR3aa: CASSLIEGNEQFF; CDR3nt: TGCGCCAGCAGCTTGATAGAGGGGAATGAGCAGTTCTTC
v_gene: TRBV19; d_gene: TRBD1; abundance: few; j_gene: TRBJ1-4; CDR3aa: CASSSMTGREKLFF; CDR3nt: TGTGCCAGTAGTTCGATGACAGGGCGCGAAAAACTGTTTTTT
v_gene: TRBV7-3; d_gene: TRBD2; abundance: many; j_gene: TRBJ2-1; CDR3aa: CASSLGLAGYNEQFF; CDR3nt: TGTGCCAGCAGCCTGGGACTAGCGGGTTACAATGAGCAGTTCTTC
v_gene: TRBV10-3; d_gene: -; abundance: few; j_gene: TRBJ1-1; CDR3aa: CAISVWKGGVNTEAFF; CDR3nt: TGTGCCATCAGTGTTTGGAAGGGGGGCGTGAACACTGAAGCTTTCTTT
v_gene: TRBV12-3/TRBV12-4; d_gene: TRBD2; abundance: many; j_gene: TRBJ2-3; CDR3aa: CASSLWLAGGRRSTDTQYF; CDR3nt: TGTGCCAGCAGTTTATGGCTAGCGGGAGGCCGACGTAGCACAGATACGCAGTATTTT
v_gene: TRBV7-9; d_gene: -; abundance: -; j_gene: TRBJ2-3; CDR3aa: CASSLVVWGSTDTQYF; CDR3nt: TGTGCCAGCAGCTTAGTGGTCTGGGGAAGCACAGATACGCAGTATTTT
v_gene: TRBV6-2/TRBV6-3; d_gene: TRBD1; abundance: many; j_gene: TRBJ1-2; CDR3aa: CASRRDRATGYTF; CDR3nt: TGTGCCAGCAGACGGGACAGGGCGACCGGCTACACCTTC
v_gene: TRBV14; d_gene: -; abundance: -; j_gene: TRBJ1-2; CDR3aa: CASSQDYRRIGYTF; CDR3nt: TGTGCCAGCAGCCAAGACTACAGGCGTATTGGCTACACCTTC
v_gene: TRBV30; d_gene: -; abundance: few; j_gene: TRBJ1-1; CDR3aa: CAWSTQTPNTEAFF; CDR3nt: TGTGCCTGGAGCACCCAAACTCCGAACACTGAAGCTTTCTTT
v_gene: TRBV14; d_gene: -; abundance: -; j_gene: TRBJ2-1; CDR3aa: CASSQEVGIGYNEQFF; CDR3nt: TGTGCCAGCAGCCAAGAAGTGGGGATAGGGTACAATGAGCAGTTCTTC
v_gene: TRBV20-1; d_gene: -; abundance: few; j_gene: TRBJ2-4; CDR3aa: CSARDWSAKNIQYF; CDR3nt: TGCAGTGCTAGAGATTGGTCAGCCAAAAACATTCAGTACTTC
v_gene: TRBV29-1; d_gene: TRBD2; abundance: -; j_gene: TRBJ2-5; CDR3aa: CSVPSLAGGPPGPQQTQYF; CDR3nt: TGCAGCGTCCCCTCTTTAGCGGGGGGGCCTCCGGGTCCCCAACAGACCCAGTACTTC
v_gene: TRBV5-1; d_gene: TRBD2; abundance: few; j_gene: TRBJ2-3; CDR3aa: CASSRWGGTDTQYF; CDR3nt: TGCGCCAGCAGCCGCTGGGGGGGGACAGATACGCAGTATTTT
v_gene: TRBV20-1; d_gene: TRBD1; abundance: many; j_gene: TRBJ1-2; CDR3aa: CSATGGQLANYGYTF; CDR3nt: TGCAGTGCGACAGGGGGACAGTTAGCTAACTATGGCTACACCTTC
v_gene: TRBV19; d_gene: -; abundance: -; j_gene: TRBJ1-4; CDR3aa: CASSIDGLNEKLFF; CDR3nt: TGTGCCAGTAGTATCGACGGATTAAATGAAAAACTGTTTTTT
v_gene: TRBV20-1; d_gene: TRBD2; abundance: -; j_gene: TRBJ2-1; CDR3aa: CSAREPSGENNEQFF; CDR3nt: TGCAGTGCTAGAGAACCTAGCGGGGAGAACAATGAGCAGTTCTTC
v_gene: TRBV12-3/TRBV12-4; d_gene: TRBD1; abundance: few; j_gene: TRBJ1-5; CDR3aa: CASSLAYRGRNQPQHF; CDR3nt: TGTGCCAGCAGTTTGGCCTACAGGGGCCGCAATCAGCCCCAGCATTTT
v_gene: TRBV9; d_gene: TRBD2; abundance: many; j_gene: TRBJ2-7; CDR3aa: CASSPGLGREQYF; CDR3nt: TGTGCCAGCAGCCCCGGACTAGGGCGCGAGCAGTACTTC